These 13 T cell receptor beta chains were sequenced from one sample in a study of regulatory and conventional T cells in RAG deficiency listed by TCRdb under 2017. The method behind the library was the immunoSEQ multiplex PCR assay. The table was pulled from immuneACCESS by TCRdb, which kept in-frame rearrangements only. Such tables lose some clones; where checked, under half of the loss comes from unresolved V genes, and the rest has no known cause. The sample table shows around 37,000 clones, and around 89% are seen once. Of the sample, roughly an eighth falls within the top ten clones. The same specimen was also included in a second study, on regulatory T cells. As described in the second report: The multiplex PCR relied on 52 forward TRBV primers and 13 reverse TRBJ primers, and amplification bias was corrected through assay-based and computational methods.

The source material was CD8+ T cells sorted from blood. The receptors stem from a human donor in good health.

The V gene is TRBV11-1, the J gene TRBJ2-1, with D tentatively TRBD1 (6 bases). This CDR3 is built from 12 residues. V lost 6 bases, J lost 8 bases, and 11 bases lay in between. CDR1 and CDR2 from the germline V gene are SGHAT and FQDESV (reference sequence). The CDR3 spells CASSPQGHEQFF. The CDR3 nucleotides read TGTGCCAGCAGTCCACAGGGCCATGAGCAGTTCTTC.

The V call is TRBV7-9, the J call TRBJ2-1; the match to TRBD2 covers 12 bases. CDR3 length: 16 amino acids. Germline CDR1 reads SEHNR; CDR2 reads FQNEAQ (reference sequence). Trimming removed 2 bases from V and 4 bases from J; junction bases left unmatched: 3. CDR3 sequence (DNA): TGTGCCAGCAGCTTAAGGACTAGCGGGGATTACAATGAGCAGTTCTTC. Amino acid sequence: CASSLRTSGDYNEQFF.

The rearrangement uses TRBV27 and TRBJ1-5; D not certain. V was trimmed by 4 bases and J by 2 bases, leaving 15 bases between them. The germline V gene has CDR1 MNHEY and CDR2 SMNVEV (reference sequence). The CDR3 is 16 amino acids. CDR3 in DNA: TGTGCCAGCAGTTCCACACTCGCCGGCCGCAATCAGCCCCAGCATTTT. The encoded protein is CASSSTLAGRNQPQHF.

The chain employs TRBV19 and TRBJ2-2, with TRBD1 matching 8 bases. Germline V gene lookup returns CDR1 LNHDA and CDR2 SQIVND (reference sequence). V trimming: 7 bases; J trimming: 6 bases; junction bases outside the gene matches: 7. The CDR3 covers 14 residues. This CDR3 reads CASTRTGIAGELFF. Written as DNA, the CDR3 is TGTGCCAGTACCCGGACAGGGATCGCCGGGGAGCTGTTTTTT.

This chain joins TRBV6-1 and TRBJ1-5; D not certain. V lost 6 bases and J 6 bases, leaving 18 bases between the germline ends. Germline assignment: CDR1 MNHNS and CDR2 SASEGT. This CDR3 region has 15 residues. The CDR3 nucleotides are TGTGCCAGCAGCGACGTGAAGGGCGGGTTTCAGCCCCAGCATTTT. Its translation: CASSDVKGGFQPQHF.

The rearrangement links TRBV19 to TRBJ2-7; D ambiguous. Trimming took off 5 bases at V and 0 bases at J, with 8 bases between the two ends. Germline lookup yields CDR1 LNHDA and CDR2 SQIVND (reference sequence). This CDR3 spans 13 amino acids. CDR3 sequence reads: CASSLEASYEQYF. Here the CDR3 DNA reads TGTGCCAGTAGTCTGGAAGCCTCCTACGAGCAGTACTTC.

With respect to this clone: At one end, the junction sequence differs from germline, possibly due to a read error. Other nucleotide sequences in the sample specify the same CDR3. The chain couples TRBV5-1 to TRBJ2-3; 10 bases match TRBD2. The length of the CDR3 is 15 residues. Germline loops: CDR1 SGHRS, CDR2 YFSETQ. The CDR3 loop reads CASSALAGGTDTQYF. In DNA, the CDR3 is TGTGCCAGCAGCGCGCTAGCGGGGGGCACAGATACGCAGTATTTT.

The chain combines TRBV7-4 with TRBJ1-3, with 11 bases matching TRBD1. CDR3 length: 19 amino acids. The V gene end was trimmed by 2 bases and the J gene end by 0 bases; junction bases not matched to a gene: 9. Germline V gives CDR1 SGHVT, CDR2 SQSDAQ. The CDR3 sequence: CASSLCIGQGAFSGNTIYF. In nucleotides, the CDR3 is TGTGCCAGCAGCTTATGTATAGGACAGGGGGCTTTCTCTGGAAACACCATATATTTT.

The chain couples TRBV2 to TRBJ2-6; D is perhaps TRBD2 (6 bases). The CDR3 sequence is 13 residues long. The germline gives CDR1 SNHLY, CDR2 FYNNEI. V dropped 9 bases and J dropped 0 bases, with 6 bases sitting between them. As DNA, the CDR3 is TGTGCCAGGGGAGGCTCTGGGGCCAACGTCCTGACTTTC. Translating gives CARGGSGANVLTF.

In this sample, this clone turned up once. The CDR3 coding sequence is TGTGCCAGCAGCGTAAATTCCCTGGCGAGCTCCTACAATGAGCAGTTCTTC. As protein: CASSVNSLASSYNEQFF. The chain combines TRBV9 with TRBJ2-1, with unresolved D. The CDR3 runs 17 residues. The germline V gene has CDR1 SGDLS and CDR2 YYNGEE. Trimming shortened V by 1 base and J by 0 bases, and 14 bases separated the two germline ends.

CDR3 bases: TGCGCCAGCAGCCTCGGCGAGTCCTACAATGAGCAGTTCTTC. Protein sequence: CASSLGESYNEQFF. The chain couples TRBV5-1 to TRBJ2-1; the D is unclear. Trimming removed 4 bases at V and 1 base at J, with 9 bases between. Germline values: CDR1 SGHRS, CDR2 YFSETQ. The length of the CDR3 is 14 residues.

The gene calls are TRBV7-3 and TRBJ2-2; no reliable D call. Germline CDR1 is SGHTA and CDR2 is FQGTGA. The CDR3 spans 13 residues. The V end was cut by 5 bases, the J end by 7 bases, with 11 bases between. CDR3 nucleotide sequence: TGTGCCAGCAGCCCGAGATCAGGCGGGGAGCTGTTTTTT. This codes for CASSPRSGGELFF.

This chain links TRBV19 with TRBJ1-2; D gene unclear. The CDR3 spans 13 residues. Per the germline V gene, CDR1 is LNHDA and CDR2 is SQIVND (reference sequence). Trimming cost V 5 bases and J 6 bases, with 13 bases left between them. The CDR3 sequence: CASSFYVGDGYTF. CDR3 DNA sequence: TGTGCCAGTAGTTTCTACGTGGGCGATGGCTACACCTTC.